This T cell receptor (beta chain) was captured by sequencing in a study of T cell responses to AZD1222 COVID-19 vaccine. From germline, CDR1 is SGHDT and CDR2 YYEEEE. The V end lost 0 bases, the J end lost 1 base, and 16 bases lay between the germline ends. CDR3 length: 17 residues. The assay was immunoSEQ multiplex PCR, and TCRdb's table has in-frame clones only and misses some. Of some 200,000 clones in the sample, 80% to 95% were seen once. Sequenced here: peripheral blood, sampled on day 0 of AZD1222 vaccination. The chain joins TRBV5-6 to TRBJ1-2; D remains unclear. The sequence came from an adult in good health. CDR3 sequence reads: CASSLDYSERLNYGYTF. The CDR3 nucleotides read TGTGCCAGCAGCTTGGACTACTCGGAACGGCTTAACTATGGCTACACCTTC.